One and the same sample provided the 9 T cell receptor beta chains below, sequenced in a study of T cell changes during pregnancy in multiple sclerosis. Sequencing was performed with immunoSEQ multiplex PCR; in TCRdb, only in-frame clones are kept and a portion is missing. The sample consists of 30,000 to 50,000 clones, over 80% of them appearing once. This specimen was CD4+ T cells from peripheral blood mononuclear cells, taken in the third trimester of pregnancy. These receptors were taken from a female donor in good health, enrolled as a control in a pregnancy study.

The CDR3 region has the DNA TGTGCCAGCAGTGCTCCCGGGACAGGGATCGTGGAGCAGTACTTC. Amino acid sequence: CASSAPGTGIVEQYF. V usage is TRBV6-5 and J usage is TRBJ2-7, with 9 bases aligning to TRBD1. Germline CDR1 reads MNHEY; CDR2 reads SVGAGI. The CDR3 has 15 residues. V lost 5 bases, J lost 7 bases, and 12 bases stayed unmatched.

The chain has TRBV15 and TRBJ2-3, with unresolved D. With 1 base removed from V and 1 base from J, the gap between germline ends came to 6 bases. CDR1 LNHNV and CDR2 YYDKDF come from the germline V gene (reference sequence). This CDR3 has 14 residues. CDR3 in amino acids: CATSRGARTDTQYF. The CDR3 nucleotides read TGTGCCACCAGCAGAGGGGCCCGCACAGATACGCAGTATTTT.

This clone appeared a few times. In DNA form, the CDR3 reads TGTGCCAGCAGCACGGGGGACAGGCGCAATCAGCCCCAGCATTTT. Translation gives CASSTGDRRNQPQHF. The rearrangement joins TRBV7-9 to TRBJ1-5; 8 bases fit TRBD1. V lost 5 bases, J lost 2 bases, and 5 bases stayed unmatched. The germline CDR1 and CDR2 sequences are SEHNR and FQNEAQ (reference sequence). CDR3 size: 15 residues.

This chain uses TRBV11-3 with TRBJ1-5; unclear D gene. This CDR3 has 14 amino acids. V dropped 6 bases and J dropped 4 bases, with 13 bases sitting between them. Per the germline V gene, CDR1 is SGHNT and CDR2 is YENEEA. CDR3 amino acids: CASRQRLQNQPQHF. As DNA, the CDR3 is TGTGCCAGCAGGCAGAGACTTCAGAATCAGCCCCAGCATTTT.

J is TRBJ2-3 and V is TRBV18; 11 nucleotides align to TRBD2. With 3 bases clipped from V and 2 bases from J, the junction kept 10 bases outside the gene matches. This CDR3 region has 18 residues. Germline CDR1 reads KGHSH; CDR2 reads LQKENI. CDR3 protein: CASSPRLAGGPPTDTQYF. The CDR3 DNA sequence: TGTGCCAGCTCACCGAGGCTAGCGGGAGGCCCCCCCACAGATACGCAGTATTTT.

The chain recombines TRBV19 with TRBJ2-7; D might be TRBD2 (5 bases). V gave up 4 bases and J gave up 6 bases, with 10 bases separating them. The CDR3 spans 12 residues. In germline, CDR1 is LNHDA, CDR2 SQIVND (reference sequence). CDR3 nucleotide sequence: TGTGCCAGTAGTACCTTCGGAGGCGAGCAGTACTTC. This gives the protein CASSTFGGEQYF.

The chain couples TRBV7-2 to TRBJ2-7; TRBD2 matches 13 bases. The length of the CDR3 is 17 residues. Germline-derived CDR1 and CDR2 are SGHTA and FQGNSA. Trimming took 5 bases from V and 0 from J; bases not matched to a gene: 7. CDR3 residues: CASSPWTSGGHSYEQYF. CDR3 nucleotides: TGTGCCAGCAGCCCTTGGACTAGCGGGGGCCACTCCTACGAGCAGTACTTC. Complete variable domain (other parts from reference TRBV7-2 and TRBJ2-7): GAGVSQSPSNKVTEKGKDVELRCDPISGHTALYWYRQSLGQGLEFLIYFQGNSAPDKSGLPSDRFSAERTGGSVSTLTIQRTQQEDSAVYLCASSPWTSGGHSYEQYFGPGTRLTVT.

V and J are TRBV9 and TRBJ2-3; 7 bases map to TRBD1. After removal of 7 bases from V and 3 bases from J, the junction contained 8 bases not matched to a gene. Germline V CDR1 and CDR2: SGDLS, YYNGEE. This CDR3 is 14 amino acids long. The CDR3 DNA reads TGTGCCAGCGGGCAGGGGGTTGGTACAGATACGCAGTATTTT. This gives the protein CASGQGVGTDTQYF.

This sequence joins TRBV9 and TRBJ2-2, with D maybe TRBD2 (6 bases). The ends were cut back, 0 bases at V and 5 bases at J, with 17 bases in the middle. The CDR3 consists of 17 residues. Germline CDR1 is SGDLS and CDR2 is YYNGEE. CDR3 sequence (DNA): TGTGCCAGCAGCGTAGCGCCTTGGAGGGTCCGGACCGGGGAGCTGTTTTTT. It codes for CASSVAPWRVRTGELFF.